This T cell receptor (beta chain) was obtained from a study of blood T cell repertoires in COVID-19 (dated by TCRdb to about 2020). In terms of the full investigation: Samples from collaborators originated in the United States, Italy and Spain and spanned both the acute and convalescent phases of COVID-19. The material from the prospective study consisted of cDNA or gDNA derived from T cells, B-cell-depleted T cells, or PBMCs. Deeply sampled blood TCRbeta repertoires from subjects exposed to, actively infected with, or recovered from COVID-19 were included in the dataset. The repertoires were made available in a free public database intended to serve as a resource for research on the immune response to SARS-CoV-2. Samples were obtained from the ongoing ImmuneRACE study (first 160 participants) and from over a thousand subjects provided by 6 global collaborators. Sample metadata almost always included a de-identified subject ID, COVID-19 status, age in years and sex. Where HLA class I and class II types were available, the types were taken from metadata supplied by the sample provider, not from assay-based typing. On the study overall, not on this receptor specifically: Clinical and demographic metadata were provided uncurated, with the amount varying by source and participant.

For this clone: This clone's antigen is unknown. Nothing much larger sits one base from this clone, and base qualities are not available.

The immunoSEQ Assay, a bias-controlled multiplex PCR, was used to amplify TCRbeta CDR3 regions from genomic DNA. The source study handled its data this way. The number of nucleated cells in each sample was estimated from the amplification of reference gene primers within the assay. To quantify the absolute abundance of each unique TCRbeta CDR3 rearrangement, sequence reads were collapsed and filtered. For each sample, productive Simpson clonality was calculated as the square root of Simpson's diversity index over productive rearrangements. TCRdb mirrors the immuneACCESS table, restricted to in-frame sequences. Some clones are absent from its copies; in checked studies, under half trace to an unresolved V gene, and the reason for the others is unknown. The DNA gave D and trimming, while V, J and clone size come from that table. The sample table shows approximately 76,000 clones, and approximately 89% are seen once. Approximately 35% of the sample is in the top ten clones.

The germline V gene encodes CDR1 LGHDT and CDR2 YNNKEL (reference sequence). Ends trimmed: V by 3 bases, J by 2 bases; bases unmatched to a gene: 10. From its cysteine to its phenylalanine, the CDR3 spans 17 amino acids. This entry keeps only the CDR3 DNA: 51 bases, framed from base 1. Collaborating institutions collected whole blood in K2EDTA tubes following their own protocols. Collaborator samples were shipped for TCRbeta analysis as frozen whole blood, isolated PBMCs, or DNA extracted from either sample type. The sequencing sample was made of peripheral blood. The V and J segments used are TRBV3-1 (or the pseudogene TRBV3-2) and TRBJ2-3; 8 nucleotides in the junction match TRBD2. This TCR came from a woman aged 80 or over with active or convalescent COVID-19. The sequence in DNA is TGTGCCAGCAGCCACTTAAAAGCGGGGGACCCCACAGATACGCAGTATTTT. This is translated as CASSHLKAGDPTDTQYF.